One and the same sample provided the 18 T cell receptor beta chains below, sequenced in a study of beta chain features in type 1 diabetes. The investigators reverse transcribed all of the isolated RNA, so they sequenced expressed TCRB transcripts. The protocol was immunoSEQ multiplex PCR, while the TCRdb copy is restricted to in-frame clones and leaves out a portion. The sample contains under 950,000 clones, roughly 15% of which appear only once. The sequencing input was naive CD4+ T cells from blood. The receptors come from a woman aged 18-29 years in good health.

V gene TRBV4-3 combines with J gene TRBJ1-2; D gene uncertain. The V end was cut by 0 bases, the J end by 7 bases, with 15 bases between. This CDR3 region has 15 residues. The germline gives CDR1 LGHNA, CDR2 YSLEER. CDR3 region: CASSQESGFSAGYTF. CDR3 nucleotide sequence: TGCGCCAGCAGCCAAGAGTCGGGGTTTTCCGCTGGCTACACCTTC.

This clone was seen a handful of times. The genes are TRBV7-8 and TRBJ2-3; D call uncertain. The V end was cut by 5 bases, the J end by 2 bases, with 11 bases between. CDR1 is SGHVS, CDR2 FQNEAQ, per germline. The CDR3 totals 14 residues. CDR3 residues: CASSPGVITDTQYF. Written as DNA, the CDR3 is TGTGCCAGCAGCCCTGGAGTGATCACAGATACGCAGTATTTT.

In this sample, this clone turned up a few times. The V call is TRBV6-6, the J call TRBJ1-2; no clear D gene. V was pared by 2 bases and J by 5 bases, with 3 bases between. The CDR3 spans 11 residues. Germline CDR1 MNHNY, CDR2 SVGAGI (reference sequence). The CDR3 loop is CASSYGYGYTF. DNA for the CDR3: TGTGCCAGCAGTTACGGATATGGCTACACCTTC.

The sample holds a few counts of this clone. The rearrangement links TRBV18 to TRBJ1-3, with D hard to call. This CDR3 has 15 residues. V shed 2 bases and J shed 0 bases, with 8 bases lying between them. Looked up from germline, CDR1 is KGHSH and CDR2 is LQKENI. This CDR3 is CASSPDHGSGNTIYF. In DNA form, the CDR3 reads TGTGCCAGCTCACCAGACCACGGCTCTGGAAACACCATATATTTT.

This clone was seen a handful of times. Since the CDR3 does not end with the conserved phenylalanine or tryptophan, this likely comes from a read error. Because the CDR3's place on the DNA is in doubt, the DNA is left out and the CDR3 is given as listed by TCRdb. The rearrangement links TRBV11-2 to TRBJ1-2; the table's D call, TRBD1, was not checked against the DNA. With termini counted, the CDR3 has 11 amino acids. The germline gives CDR1 SGHAT, CDR2 FQNNGV. This CDR3 reads CASSLDGTVTS.

This clone was recorded a few times. This sequence joins TRBV9 and TRBJ2-1, with a weak D call TRBD2 (6 bases). CDR3 length equals 16 residues. Deletions cut 3 bases from V and 0 bases from J, with 13 bases between. CDR1 is SGDLS, CDR2 YYNGEE, per germline. The CDR3 protein is CASSGGTFSSYNEQFF. The CDR3 nucleotides are TGTGCCAGCAGCGGAGGGACTTTTAGCTCCTACAATGAGCAGTTCTTC.

The chain is built from TRBV5-6 and TRBJ2-7, with 9 bases fitting TRBD1. Per germline, CDR1 SGHDT and CDR2 YYEEEE. This CDR3 comprises 14 residues. Trimming cost V 5 bases and J 3 bases; bases outside gene matches: 6. This chain's CDR3 is CASRETGGFYEQYF. DNA of the CDR3: TGTGCCAGCAGAGAAACAGGGGGCTTCTACGAGCAGTACTTC.

V and J are TRBV7-2 and TRBJ2-3, with D unclear. Germline values: CDR1 SGHTA, CDR2 FQGNSA. There are 13 residues in the CDR3. With 8 bases removed from V and 3 bases from J, the gap between germline ends came to 12 bases. The CDR3 is CASGPGGTDTQYF. The CDR3, as DNA: TGTGCCAGCGGCCCGGGTGGGACAGATACGCAGTATTTT.

This clone was seen a few times. This chain uses TRBV6-6 with TRBJ2-1; D may be TRBD1 (6 bases). With 3 bases removed from V and 7 bases from J, the gap between germline ends came to 16 bases. This CDR3 has 15 residues. CDR1 and CDR2 (germline): MNHNY, SVGAGI (reference sequence). CDR3 in amino acids: CASSYPPQQGNEQFF. In DNA, the CDR3 is TGTGCCAGCAGTTATCCCCCCCAGCAGGGGAATGAGCAGTTCTTC.

The table lists this clone with a few counts. In the same sample, other DNA sequences code for this CDR3. The rearrangement uses TRBV28 and TRBJ2-7; D gene unclear. This CDR3 comprises 12 residues. The germline CDR1 and CDR2 sequences are MDHEN and SYDVKM. V dropped 3 bases and J dropped 1 base, with 4 bases sitting between them. DNA of the CDR3: TGTGCCAGCAGTTTGTCGTCCTACGAGCAGTACTTC. It codes for CASSLSSYEQYF.

The sample holds a few counts of this clone. The rearrangement links TRBV5-5 to TRBJ1-4, with 7 bases lining up with TRBD1. The CDR3 spans 16 residues. Germline CDR1 reads SGHKS; CDR2 reads YYEKEE (reference sequence). Losses at the gene ends were 4 bases for V and 5 bases for J; bases not matched to a gene: 11. CDR3 coding DNA: TGTGCCAGCAGCGGGGGAAGGACAGGCTTAAATGAAAAACTGTTTTTT. This gives the protein CASSGGRTGLNEKLFF.

J is TRBJ1-2 and V is TRBV11-3, with 9 bases lining up with TRBD1. The CDR3 loop spans 14 amino acids. From germline, CDR1 is SGHNT and CDR2 YENEEA. V lost 5 bases and J lost 4; bases outside the gene matches: 5. Here the CDR3 DNA reads TGTGCCAGCAGCCAAACAGGGGGCAGCTATGGCTACACCTTC. Its protein product is CASSQTGGSYGYTF.

This clone was seen a handful of times. The chain joins TRBV10-3 to TRBJ1-2; the match to TRBD1 covers 8 bases. Germline loops: CDR1 ENHRY, CDR2 SYGVKD. Unmatched junction bases numbered 6, after V lost 6 bases and J lost 3 bases. The length of the CDR3 is 14 residues. This CDR3 is CAIRGTGGDYGYTF. The CDR3 region has the DNA TGTGCCATCAGGGGGACAGGTGGGGACTATGGCTACACCTTC.

J is TRBJ2-7 and V is TRBV7-2, with a weak D call TRBD1 (5 bases). V gave up 1 base and J gave up 0 bases, with 10 bases separating them. The germline CDR1 and CDR2 sequences are SGHTA and FQGNSA. This CDR3 contains 15 residues. In nucleotides, the CDR3 is TGTGCCAGCAGCTTAGGGGCAGGGTTCTCCTACGAGCAGTACTTC. Its translation is CASSLGAGFSYEQYF.

This clone was counted a few times. This chain joins TRBV7-2 and TRBJ1-5; TRBD1 might be the D (6 bases). The CDR3 has 15 amino acids. The V gene lost 2 bases and the J gene lost 6 bases, with 14 bases spanning the gap. CDR1 and CDR2 from the germline V gene are SGHTA and FQGNSA. DNA for the CDR3: TGTGCCAGCAGCTTACAACAGGGAAGGGGTCAGCCCCAGCATTTT. Its protein is CASSLQQGRGQPQHF.

This clone has more than one count but fewer than ten. The chain employs TRBV7-9 and TRBJ1-1, with 10 bases fitting TRBD1. The CDR3 runs to 17 residues. V dropped 2 bases and J dropped 1; count of bases not matched to a gene: 7. Germline V gene lookup returns CDR1 SEHNR and CDR2 FQNEAQ (reference sequence). The CDR3 spells CASSLTPGQGQNTEAFF. The CDR3 DNA sequence: TGTGCCAGCAGCTTAACCCCGGGACAGGGGCAGAACACTGAAGCTTTCTTT. Together with reference TRBV7-9 and TRBJ1-1, the CDR3 gives the full variable domain: DTGVSQNPRHKITKRGQNVTFRCDPISEHNRLYWYRQTLGQGPEFLTYFQNEAQLEKSRLLSDRFSAERPKGSFSTLEIQRTEQGDSAMYLCASSLTPGQGQNTEAFFGQGTRLTVV.

The rearrangement uses TRBV5-6 and TRBJ2-1; TRBD2 matches 7 bases. The trim removed 5 bases at V and 0 bases at J, leaving 5 bases unmatched. The V gene's germline CDR1 is SGHDT and CDR2 YYEEEE. The CDR3 contains 15 residues. DNA of the CDR3: TGTGCCAGCAGATACGGGAGGAGCTCCTACAATGAGCAGTTCTTC. Translated, it gives CASRYGRSSYNEQFF.

This clone came up a few times. This chain links TRBV7-2 with TRBJ2-1; TRBD2 aligns across 9 bases. Losses at the gene ends were 1 base for V and 7 bases for J; bases not matched to a gene: 11. The CDR3 has 17 residues. Per germline, CDR1 SGHTA and CDR2 FQGNSA. CDR3: CASSLVQIALAGNEQFF. The CDR3 DNA sequence: TGTGCCAGCAGCTTAGTACAAATTGCACTAGCGGGTAATGAGCAGTTCTTC.